Listed here are 15 T cell receptor beta chains from one sample, sequenced in a study of blood T cell repertoires in COVID-19. Assay used: immunoSEQ multiplex PCR; TCRdb lists only in-frame clones, some missing. This sample yields around 300,000 clones, of which 65% to 90% are seen a single time; more than 10% belongs to the top ten. The source material was peripheral blood. The origin of the receptors is a human donor in a cohort sampled during active COVID-19.

This chain connects TRBV5-1 to TRBJ1-2, with D possibly being TRBD1 (5 bases). The CDR3 contains 14 residues. In germline, CDR1 is SGHRS, CDR2 YFSETQ. The germline V and J ends were trimmed by 4 bases and 6 bases, with 16 bases remaining between them. Here the CDR3 DNA reads TGCGCCAGCAGCGAGACGAATATAGGGGATGGCTACACCTTC. Translation: CASSETNIGDGYTF.

The rearrangement joins TRBV14 to TRBJ2-2; 7 positions agree with TRBD2. With 2 bases clipped from V and 6 bases from J, the junction kept 9 bases outside the gene matches. The length of the CDR3 is 16 residues. Germline V gives CDR1 SGHDN, CDR2 FVKESK. CDR3 residues: CASSQTRGSMSGELFF. The CDR3 bases are TGTGCCAGCAGCCAAACTCGCGGGAGTATGTCCGGGGAGCTGTTTTTT.

The V gene is TRBV19, the J gene TRBJ2-7; TRBD2 matches at 7 bases. J gave up 3 bases and V 9 bases, and 5 bases lay outside the gene matches. The CDR3 runs to 12 residues. Germline CDR1 and CDR2: LNHDA and SQIVND (reference sequence). The CDR3 DNA reads as TGTGCCAGCCGACTAGCCTACTACGAGCAGTACTTC. Amino acids: CASRLAYYEQYF. The full variable domain, rest sourced from reference TRBV19 and TRBJ2-7, is DGGITQSPKYLFRKEGQNVTLSCEQNLNHDAMYWYRQDPGQGLRLIYYSQIVNDFQKGDIAEGYSVSREKKESFPLTVTSAQKNPTAFYLCASRLAYYEQYFGPGTRLTVT.

CDR3 region: CASTIAGATGELFF. The CDR3 coding sequence is TGTGCCAGCACTATAGCGGGGGCCACCGGGGAGCTGTTTTTT. The chain is built from TRBV28 and TRBJ2-2; 9 bases fit TRBD2. Unmatched junction bases numbered 4, after V lost 7 bases and J lost 4 bases. Germline V gives CDR1 MDHEN, CDR2 SYDVKM. The CDR3 has 14 amino acids.

V gene TRBV6-5 combines with J gene TRBJ1-1, with a weak D call TRBD1 (5 bases). Germline lookup yields CDR1 MNHEY and CDR2 SVGAGI. Deletions cut 6 bases from V and 2 bases from J, with 10 bases between. This CDR3 is built from 13 residues. The CDR3, as DNA: TGTGCCAGCAGACAGGTATTAAACACTGAAGCTTTCTTT. Encoded protein: CASRQVLNTEAFF.

The sample holds a few counts of this clone. The chain has TRBV6-6 and TRBJ1-6; D gene ambiguous. V dropped 7 bases and J dropped 1 base, with 11 bases sitting between them. Germline lookup yields CDR1 MNHNY and CDR2 SVGAGI (reference sequence). This CDR3 spans 15 amino acids. The CDR3 region is CASIPRVSYNSPLHF. The CDR3 DNA reads as TGTGCCAGCATACCACGGGTATCCTATAATTCACCCCTCCACTTT.

The chain couples TRBV7-6 to TRBJ2-7, with 11 bases lining up with TRBD2. In germline, CDR1 is SGHVS, CDR2 FNYEAQ. The CDR3 sequence is 15 residues long. The V segment lost 0 bases and the J segment 5 bases; nucleotides outside the gene matches: 3. The CDR3 sequence is CASSLALAGGNEQYF. The CDR3, as DNA: TGTGCCAGCAGCTTAGCTCTAGCGGGGGGCAACGAGCAGTACTTC. Full variable domain (outside the CDR3, taken from reference TRBV7-6 and TRBJ2-7): GAGVSQSPRYKVTKRGQDVALRCDPISGHVSLYWYRQALGQGPEFLTYFNYEAQQDKSGLPNDRFSAERPEGSISTLTIQRTEQRDSAMYRCASSLALAGGNEQYFGPGTRLTVT.

The chain has TRBV29-1 and TRBJ2-1; 8 nucleotides agree with TRBD2. V shed 7 bases, J shed 10 bases, and the junction held 9 bases outside the gene matches. Germline V gives CDR1 SQVTM, CDR2 ANQGSEA. The CDR3 is 12 amino acids. The CDR3 is CSGRAGVAEQFF. The CDR3 DNA sequence: TGCAGCGGCCGAGCGGGAGTCGCCGAGCAGTTCTTC.

The rearrangement links TRBV29-1 to TRBJ2-1; 9 bases fit TRBD1. Germline CDR1 reads SQVTM; CDR2 reads ANQGSEA. CDR3 length: 12 residues. V lost 6 bases to trimming and J lost 7 bases; unmatched junction nucleotides: 4. The CDR3 reads CSVPGQGNEQFF. The CDR3 region has the DNA TGCAGCGTGCCGGGACAGGGTAATGAGCAGTTCTTC.

The chain has TRBV19 and TRBJ1-2; TRBD1 agrees at 7 bases. From germline, CDR1 is LNHDA and CDR2 SQIVND (reference sequence). CDR3 length: 13 residues. J lost 8 bases, V lost 5 bases, and 8 bases had no gene match. Here the CDR3 reads CASSVTGAAGYTF. The CDR3 DNA reads TGTGCCAGTAGTGTTACAGGGGCGGCCGGCTACACCTTC.

The J gene is TRBJ1-1, the V gene TRBV18; no clear D gene. CDR1 is KGHSH, CDR2 LQKENI, per germline. The length of the CDR3 is 15 residues. Trimming pared 1 base from V and 1 base from J, leaving 10 bases between. CDR3 amino acids: CASSPRAGANTEAFF. DNA for the CDR3: TGTGCCAGCTCACCACGGGCCGGTGCGAACACTGAAGCTTTCTTT.

CDR3 sequence reads: CASSRRDLNTGELFF. The CDR3 DNA is TGTGCCAGTAGTCGCCGGGACTTGAACACCGGGGAGCTGTTTTTT. This chain connects TRBV19 to TRBJ2-2; D may be TRBD2 (6 bases). Trimming took 5 bases from V and 1 from J, leaving 11 bases between them. The CDR3 sequence is 15 residues long. The V gene's germline CDR1 is LNHDA and CDR2 SQIVND (reference sequence).

This clone showed up just once. The chain links TRBV28 to TRBJ2-2; D is unresolved. The V end lost 4 bases, the J end lost 3 bases, and 12 bases lay between the germline ends. CDR1 and CDR2 from the germline V gene are MDHEN and SYDVKM. The CDR3 has 15 amino acids. CDR3 bases: TGTGCCAGCAGTTCCTCCGGAGACTACACCGGGGAGCTGTTTTTT. This translates into CASSSSGDYTGELFF.

CDR3 sequence: CASSLNPGTNNEQFF. The CDR3 DNA sequence: TGTGCCAGCAGCTTGAACCCCGGGACTAACAATGAGCAGTTCTTC. The V gene is TRBV11-3, the J gene TRBJ2-1; TRBD2 agrees at 7 bases. CDR3 size: 15 residues. The trim removed 3 bases at V and 5 bases at J, leaving 7 bases unmatched. CDR1 and CDR2 from the germline V gene are SGHNT and YENEEA.

CDR3 region: CASSLSGSPYEQYF. The CDR3 nucleotides read TGTGCCAGCAGCTTGAGCGGGAGCCCCTACGAGCAGTACTTC. V gene TRBV11-3 combines with J gene TRBJ2-7, with 8 positions matching TRBD2. Germline V gene sequence: CDR1 SGHNT, CDR2 YENEEA. CDR3 length equals 14 residues. V trimming: 3 bases; J trimming: 2 bases; junction bases outside the gene matches: 3.